This T cell receptor (beta chain) was sequenced in a study of shared clonotypes between healthy human individuals. Study-wide background: The study drew on two women and three men aged 18 to 49 as donors.

A remark on this clone: The target antigen is unknown. A read error may be the cause here, since a much bigger clone is one base away.

Looked up from germline, CDR1 is SEHNR and CDR2 is FQNEAQ (reference sequence). The CDR3 loop spans 10 amino acids. Sorted-subset replicate PCRs used 200 to 250 ng DNA, some 33,000 T cell genomes. Using immunoSEQ multiplex PCR, the repertoire was profiled, and TCRdb retains in-frame clones only, with some absent. This sample carries about 360,000 clones, around four fifths of them seen once, and the ten largest clones take roughly a tenth. Whole-study results and caveats: What naive subsets generally showed was a larger estimated richness than memory subsets showed. Though the depth was large, rarefaction showed that sorted-subset sequencing was incomplete.

Sequenced: memory CD4+ T cells sorted from blood. Subset reported: CD45RA-negative fraction. The sequence came from a man aged 25 to 40 in good health. The V and J genes are TRBV7-9 and TRBJ2-7; D may be TRBD2 (6 bases). The CDR3 region is CAGGNYEQYF. The CDR3 coding sequence is TGTGCAGGCGGGAACTACGAGCAGTACTTC.